These T cell receptor beta chains were read from a single sample in a study of patients and donors after allogeneic stem cell transplantation. Using its own MiXCR run on the RT-PCR reads, TCRdb lists one record per CDR3 protein. Among 200,000 to 250,000 distinct CDR3 sequences, roughly 13% were seen once, and the ten largest hold approximately 10%. Sequencing was carried out using blood, either unsorted or a sorted T cell fraction (not recorded which). The origin of the receptors is a human donor who was either an allogeneic HSCT recipient or a stem cell or donor lymphocyte infusion donor (not recorded which). It is not recorded whose cells these are; they may come from a transplant donor. The CDR3 runs from the conserved cysteine through the conserved F or W. D genes are given only for firm matches. Some rows have no size entry. The others give once, few or many, or a class for an expanded clone.

clone_size d_call j_call cdr3_length v_call cdr3_nt cdr3_aa
. . TRBJ1-3 17 TRBV9 TGTGCCAGCAGCCTCCTTGGTGACGTAGTCTCTGGAAACACCATATATTTT CASSLLGDVVSGNTIYF
. . TRBJ2-5 15 TRBV5-1 TGCGCCAGCAGCTTGGGCAGGGGAGGGTCAGAGACCCAGTACTTC CASSLGRGGSETQYF
many TRBD2 TRBJ2-3 15 TRBV7-2 TGTGCCAGCAGCTTTGGGCGGGGGGGCAGGGATACGCAGTATTTT CASSFGRGGRDTQYF
few . TRBJ2-6 16 TRBV5-5 TGTGCCAGCAGCTCGTACGGGGATGGGGGGGCCAACGTCCTGACTTTC CASSSYGDGGANVLTF
. . TRBJ2-7 15 TRBV7-2 TGTGCCAGCAGCTCTAGGTCGGGGGCCTACTACGAGCAGTACTTC CASSSRSGAYYEQYF
. . TRBJ2-7 15 TRBV11-2 TGTGCCAGCAGCTTAGTGCATCCCAACGGCTACGAGCAGTACTTC CASSLVHPNGYEQYF
. . TRBJ1-1 12 TRBV10-3 TGTGCCATCAGTGAGAACAGCAATGAAGCTTTCTTT CAISENSNEAFF
many . TRBJ2-7 15 TRBV5-1 TGCGCCAGCAGCTTTGGGAAAACAAGGGGCCACGAGCAGTACTTC CASSFGKTRGHEQYF
. . TRBJ1-1 14 TRBV5-1 TGCGCCAGCAGCTTGTGGCAGACGAACACTGAAGCTTTCTTT CASSLWQTNTEAFF
few . TRBJ2-7 12 TRBV29-1 TGCAGCGTTGAAGATCGGCGAGGCGAGCAGTACTTC CSVEDRRGEQYF
many . TRBJ1-2 13 TRBV20-1 TGCAGTGCTAGAGTTGGGGGTTTCTATGGCTACACCTTC CSARVGGFYGYTF
many . TRBJ1-2 12 TRBV7-2 TGTGCCAGCAGCCCGCGGACACATGGCTACACCTTC CASSPRTHGYTF
. TRBD2 TRBJ2-3 14 TRBV7-9 TGTGCCAGCAGCCTGGGAGCGGGAATAGATACGCAGTATTTT CASSLGAGIDTQYF
many TRBD2 TRBJ2-3 15 TRBV7-3 TGTGCCAGCAGTTCACGGGGGGGGGACACAGATACGCAGTATTTT CASSSRGGDTDTQYF
. . TRBJ2-1 16 TRBV7-9 TGTGCCAGCAGCTCCCACAGGGGAGGTGGGTCCAATGAGCAGTTCTTC CASSSHRGGGSNEQFF
. . TRBJ2-3 15 TRBV4-1 TGCGCCAGCAGCCAAGATGGGCTACCCACAGATACGCAGTATTTT CASSQDGLPTDTQYF
many . TRBJ2-3 11 TRBV12-3/TRBV12-4 TGTGCCAGCAGAAACAGCGGAACGCAGTATTTT CASRNSGTQYF
many TRBD2 TRBJ2-7 15 TRBV5-1 TGCGCCAGCAGCTTGGGTGTAGCGGGACCCTACGAGCAGTACTTC CASSLGVAGPYEQYF
. TRBD1 TRBJ1-2 14 TRBV5-1 TGCGCCAGCAGCTTCGGCAGGGGGGACTATGGCTACACCTTC CASSFGRGDYGYTF
many . TRBJ2-7 15 TRBV7-8 TGTGCCAGCAGCCAAGGAGACAGTTACTCCTACGAGCAGTACTTC CASSQGDSYSYEQYF
many . TRBJ2-1 16 TRBV11-3 TGTGCCAGCAGCCCATCTCGGGACCCCGCGACCGATGAGCAGTTCTTC CASSPSRDPATDEQFF
many . TRBJ1-2 16 TRBV20-1 TGCAGTGCTAGAGATCCGGGCCGGGGGCCCGCCCGGGGCTACACCTTC CSARDPGRGPARGYTF
few TRBD2 TRBJ2-7 19 TRBV10-2 TGCGCCAGCAGTGAGCCTGCTGGACTAGCGGGAGGTACATCCTACGAGCAGTACTTC CASSEPAGLAGGTSYEQYF
. . TRBJ1-1 15 TRBV9 TGTGCCAGCAGCGTAGGTATGGTGCAGAACACTGAAGCTTTCTTT CASSVGMVQNTEAFF
. TRBD2 TRBJ2-3 17 TRBV4-3 TGCGCCAGCAGCCCCGGGGGCGGGGGGGTTAGCACAGATACGCAGTATTTT CASSPGGGGVSTDTQYF
many TRBD1 TRBJ1-4 17 TRBV12-3/TRBV12-4 TGTGCCAGCAGTTCTGGGACAGTGATTGCAACTAATGAAAAACTGTTTTTT CASSSGTVIATNEKLFF
few . TRBJ2-1 14 TRBV20-1 TGCAGTGCCAAGCAGGCGGGATCCTACAATGAGCAGTTCTTC CSAKQAGSYNEQFF
many TRBD1 TRBJ2-1 15 TRBV7-9 TGTGCCAGCAGCCCGGGACAGAAGTCTAGGAATGAGCAGTTCTTC CASSPGQKSRNEQFF
few . TRBJ1-2 15 TRBV24-1 TGTGCCACCAGTGATTCCGCATTAGCTAACTATGGCTACACCTTC CATSDSALANYGYTF
. . TRBJ2-3 15 TRBV5-1 TGCGCCAGCAGCTCTGGGGATAGGCTCACAGATACGCAGTATTTT CASSSGDRLTDTQYF
. TRBD2 TRBJ2-5 14 TRBV11-3 TGTGCCAGCAGCTCTAGCGGGGGGCGGGAGACCCAGTACTTC CASSSSGGRETQYF
few . TRBJ1-2 14 TRBV7-2 TGTGCCAGCAGCACTCAGGGGAAGAACTATGGCTACACCTTC CASSTQGKNYGYTF
. . TRBJ1-2 12 TRBV20-1 TGCAGTAACAGGGAGGTCGGATATGGCTACACCTTC CSNREVGYGYTF
many TRBD2 TRBJ2-5 13 TRBV20-1 TGCAGTGCTAAGACTAGCGGGAGTCCTACCCAGTACTTC CSAKTSGSPTQYF
few . TRBJ2-1 14 TRBV2 TGTGCCAGTCGACTGGGAGGCTCCTACAATGAGCAGTTCTTC CASRLGGSYNEQFF
. . TRBJ2-7 13 TRBV7-6 TGTGCCAGCAGCTTAGCGGAGGAATACGAGCAGTACTTC CASSLAEEYEQYF
few TRBD2 TRBJ2-3 16 TRBV4-2 TGTGCCAGCAGCCAATCGGGACTAGCCCTCACAGATACGCAGTATTTT CASSQSGLALTDTQYF
few TRBD1 TRBJ1-4 14 TRBV20-1 TGCAGTGCTAGAGATCCGGGACAGGGTCCTAGGCTGTTTTTT CSARDPGQGPRLFF
few . TRBJ1-2 15 TRBV3-1 TGTGCCAGCAGCCAAGACGCAGGGTTCCACTATGGCTACACCTTC CASSQDAGFHYGYTF
few TRBD1 TRBJ1-2 15 TRBV4-1 TGCGCCAGCGGACGGGGGACAGGGGAAACCTATGGCTACACCTTC CASGRGTGETYGYTF
few . TRBJ1-2 16 TRBV5-5 TGTGCCAGCAGCAACTACGGAGCGCGGAATTCCTATGGCTACACCTTC CASSNYGARNSYGYTF
many . TRBJ2-2 14 TRBV6-5 TGTGCCAGCAGTGACTCGCTTAACACCGGGGAGCTGTTTTTT CASSDSLNTGELFF
few TRBD1 TRBJ2-7 15 TRBV20-1 TGCAGTGCTCATTACGCCGGGACAGGGGACTACGAGCAGTACTTC CSAHYAGTGDYEQYF
many . TRBJ1-5 14 TRBV19 TGTGCCAGTAGTGGGGGGGGAAGCAATCAGCCCCAGCATTTT CASSGGGSNQPQHF
many TRBD2 TRBJ2-3 16 TRBV7-2 TGTGCCAGCAGCCCTCCGGGACTAGCGGGAGCGGATACGCAGTATTTT CASSPPGLAGADTQYF
many . TRBJ1-2 14 TRBV12-3/TRBV12-4 TGTGCCAGCAGTTCGCAGGGACGTATCTATGGCTACACCTTC CASSSQGRIYGYTF
many . TRBJ2-7 13 TRBV21-1 TGTGCCAGTAGGGCAGGAATTATCCACGAGCAGTACTTC CASRAGIIHEQYF
few . TRBJ2-3 15 TRBV9 TGTGCCAGCAGCGTAGAAAACGGGGGTTTAGGTACGCAGTATTTT CASSVENGGLGTQYF
. . TRBJ2-7 15 TRBV28 TGTGCCACCACGAAATCGGGGGCGCCATTTTACGAGCAGTACTTC CATTKSGAPFYEQYF
many TRBD2 TRBJ2-1 16 TRBV25-1 TGTGCCAGCATTAGTGGGGGACTAGCGGGACTCAATGAGCAGTTCTTC CASISGGLAGLNEQFF
many TRBD1 TRBJ2-2 15 TRBV5-1 TGCGCCAGCAGCTTGACACAGGGGAGCACCGGGGAGCTGTTTTTT CASSLTQGSTGELFF